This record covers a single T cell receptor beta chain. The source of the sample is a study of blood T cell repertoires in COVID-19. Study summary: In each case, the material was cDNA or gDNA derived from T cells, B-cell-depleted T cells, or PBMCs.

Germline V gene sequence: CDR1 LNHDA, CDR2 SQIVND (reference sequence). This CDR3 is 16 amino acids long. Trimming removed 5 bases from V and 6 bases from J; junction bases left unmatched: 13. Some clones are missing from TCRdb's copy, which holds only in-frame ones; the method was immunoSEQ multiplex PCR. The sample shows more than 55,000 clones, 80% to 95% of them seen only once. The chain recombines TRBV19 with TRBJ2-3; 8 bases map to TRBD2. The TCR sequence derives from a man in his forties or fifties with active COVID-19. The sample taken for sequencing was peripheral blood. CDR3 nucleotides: TGTGCCAGTAGTTCTTCAGGGAGCGGGAGCCCCGATACGCAGTATTTT. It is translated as CASSSSGSGSPDTQYF.